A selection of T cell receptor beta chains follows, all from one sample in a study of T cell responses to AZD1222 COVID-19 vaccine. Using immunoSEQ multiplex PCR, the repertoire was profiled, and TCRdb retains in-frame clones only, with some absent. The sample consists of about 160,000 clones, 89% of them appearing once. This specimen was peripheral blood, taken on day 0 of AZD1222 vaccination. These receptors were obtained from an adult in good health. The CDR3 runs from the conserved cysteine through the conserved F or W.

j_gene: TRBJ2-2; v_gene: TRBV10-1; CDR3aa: CAMVAGAGTGELFF
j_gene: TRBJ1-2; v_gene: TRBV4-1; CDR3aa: CASSRGVTGDFDGYTF
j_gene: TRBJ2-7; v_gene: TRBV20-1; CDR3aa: CSANRVYEQYF
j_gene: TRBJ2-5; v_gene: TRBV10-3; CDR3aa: CAISDSRPGPETQYF
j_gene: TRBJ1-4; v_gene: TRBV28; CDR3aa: CASSSGTTIEKLFF
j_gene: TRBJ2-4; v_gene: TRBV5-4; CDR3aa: CALSSGGIQYF
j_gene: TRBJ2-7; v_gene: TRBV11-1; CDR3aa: CASSLESGSGTYEQYF
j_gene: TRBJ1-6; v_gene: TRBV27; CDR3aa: CASSLTEPYSPLHF
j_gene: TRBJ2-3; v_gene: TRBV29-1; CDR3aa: CSVEGLAGDTQYF
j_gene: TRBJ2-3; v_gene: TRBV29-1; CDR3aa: CSVKAQGVADTQYF
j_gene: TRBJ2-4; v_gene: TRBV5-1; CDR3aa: CASSWGEDKNIQYF
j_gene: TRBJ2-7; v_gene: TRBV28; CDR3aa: CASSGIQGAGFDEQYF
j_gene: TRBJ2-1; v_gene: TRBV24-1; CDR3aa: CATSDSPREQFF
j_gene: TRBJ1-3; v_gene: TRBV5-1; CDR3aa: CASSLAIGGAGGNTIYF
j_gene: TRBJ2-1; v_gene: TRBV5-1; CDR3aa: CASRQDWTSYNEQFF
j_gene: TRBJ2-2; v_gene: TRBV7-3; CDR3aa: CASSLGLAAGELFF
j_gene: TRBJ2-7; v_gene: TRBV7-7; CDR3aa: CASSPMIAGYEQYF
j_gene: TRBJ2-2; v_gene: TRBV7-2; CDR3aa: CASSFSGTSGTGELFF
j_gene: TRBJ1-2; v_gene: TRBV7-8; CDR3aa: CASSPREGFNYGYTF
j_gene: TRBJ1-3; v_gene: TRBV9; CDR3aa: CASGLVGGSGNTIYF
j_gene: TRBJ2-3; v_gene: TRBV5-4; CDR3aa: CASSIGGETDTQYF
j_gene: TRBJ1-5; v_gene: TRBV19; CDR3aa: CASSMGQGYNQPQHF
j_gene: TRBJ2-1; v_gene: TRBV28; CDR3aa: CASSLQEIQFF
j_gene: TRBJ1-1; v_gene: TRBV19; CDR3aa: CASYREGNTEAFF
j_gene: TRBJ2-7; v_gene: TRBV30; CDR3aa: CAWSVRDRPYEQYF
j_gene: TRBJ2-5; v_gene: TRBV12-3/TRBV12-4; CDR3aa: CASTRSGAQYF
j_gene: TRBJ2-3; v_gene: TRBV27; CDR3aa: CATHGGTSLHTQYF
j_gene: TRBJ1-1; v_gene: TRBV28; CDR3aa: CATGRGATEAFF
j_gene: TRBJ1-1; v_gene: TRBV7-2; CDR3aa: CASSLSLGVMNTEAFF
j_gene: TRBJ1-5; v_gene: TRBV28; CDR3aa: CASKPGQFNQPQHF
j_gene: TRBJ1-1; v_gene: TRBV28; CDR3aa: CASRVGGGITEAFF
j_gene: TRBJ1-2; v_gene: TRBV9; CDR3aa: CASSERDGMNYGYTF
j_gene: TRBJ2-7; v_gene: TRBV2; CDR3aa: CASSSPGTVAYEQYF
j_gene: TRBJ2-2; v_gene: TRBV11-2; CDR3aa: CASAAEAGELFF
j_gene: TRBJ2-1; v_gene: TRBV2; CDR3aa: CASSAGTSGTEQFF
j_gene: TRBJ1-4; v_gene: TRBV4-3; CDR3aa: CASSQAPATGGGNEGLFF
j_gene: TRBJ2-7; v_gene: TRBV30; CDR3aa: CAWSGGRDRMNEQYF
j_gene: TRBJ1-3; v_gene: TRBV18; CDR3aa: CASSAGQMSSGNTIYF
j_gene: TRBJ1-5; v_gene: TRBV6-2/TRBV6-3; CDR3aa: CASSSNTYRGSATQHF
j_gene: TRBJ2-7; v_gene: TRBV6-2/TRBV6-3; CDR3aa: CASSDEPIPYEQYF
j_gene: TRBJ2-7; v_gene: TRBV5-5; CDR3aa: CASSFSFSSYEQYF
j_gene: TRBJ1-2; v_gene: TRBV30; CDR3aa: CAWSVLAGRGYTF
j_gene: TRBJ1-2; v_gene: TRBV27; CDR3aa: CASSLLSSVNNYGYTF
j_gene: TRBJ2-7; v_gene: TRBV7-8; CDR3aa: CASSLALAVGEQYF
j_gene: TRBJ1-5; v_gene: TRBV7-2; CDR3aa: CASSLGAGSNQPQHF
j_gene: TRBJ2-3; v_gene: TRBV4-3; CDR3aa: CATGAGGPSDTQYF
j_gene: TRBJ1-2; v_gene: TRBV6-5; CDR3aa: CATTGYYGYTF
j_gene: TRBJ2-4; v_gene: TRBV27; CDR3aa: CASSSGQGNIQYF